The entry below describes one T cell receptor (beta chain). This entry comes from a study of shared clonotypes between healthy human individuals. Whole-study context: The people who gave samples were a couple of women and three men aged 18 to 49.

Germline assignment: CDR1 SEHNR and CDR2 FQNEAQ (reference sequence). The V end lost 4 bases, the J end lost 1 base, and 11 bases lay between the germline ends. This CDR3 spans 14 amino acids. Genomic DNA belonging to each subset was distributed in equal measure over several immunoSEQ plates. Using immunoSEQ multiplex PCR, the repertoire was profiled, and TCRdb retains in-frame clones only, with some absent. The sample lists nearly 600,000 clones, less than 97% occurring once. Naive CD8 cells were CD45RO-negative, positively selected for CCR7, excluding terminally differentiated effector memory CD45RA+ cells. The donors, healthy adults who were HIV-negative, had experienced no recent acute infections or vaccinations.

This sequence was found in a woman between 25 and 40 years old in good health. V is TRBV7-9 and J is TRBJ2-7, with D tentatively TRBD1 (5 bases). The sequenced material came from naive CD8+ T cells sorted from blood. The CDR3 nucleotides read TGTGCCAGCAGCTCCTTGGACACGTCCTACGAGCAGTACTTC. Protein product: CASSSLDTSYEQYF.